This is a list of T cell receptor beta chains from one sample in a study of graft-versus-host responses after intestinal transplantation. The antigens for these receptors are not known. TCRdb keeps only in-frame clones here, not all; method: immunoSEQ multiplex PCR. The sample has about 71,000 clones, 80% to 95% seen once. The sequenced sample was unstimulated CD8+ T cells sorted from spleen or lymph node cells, obtained before intestinal transplant. Every receptor here comes from a human donor who received an intestinal transplant. Both conserved end residues are part of each CDR3. The order of the fields is V gene, clone size, D gene, J gene, CDR3 length, CDR3 DNA, CDR3 protein. A D gene is named only where the DNA matches it firmly. Clone size is shown for a subset of rows, as once, few, many or a class of expanded clone.

TRBV13,-,-,TRBJ1-1,15,TGTGCCAGCAGCGACAGCCCTGGCGTGAACACTGAAGCTTTCTTT,CASSDSPGVNTEAFF
TRBV5-6,once,-,TRBJ1-1,16,TGTGCCAGCAGCCCCGCTCCGGGGGATGGTCGGACTGAAGCTTTCTTT,CASSPAPGDGRTEAFF
TRBV5-4,-,-,TRBJ1-1,16,TGTGCCAGCAGCTTGAAGCACTCAGCCGCAGGAAAGGAAGCTTTCTTT,CASSLKHSAAGKEAFF
TRBV10-2,-,-,TRBJ2-1,16,TGCGCCAGCAGTGTAAATGAGGGGGGGCCTTACAATGAGCAGTTCTTC,CASSVNEGGPYNEQFF
TRBV5-5,-,-,TRBJ1-5,13,TGTGCCAGCAGCCCGACACTCAATCAGCCCCAGCATTTT,CASSPTLNQPQHF
TRBV5-6,-,-,TRBJ2-3,14,TGTGCCAGCAGCTTGGTGGGAGAATCAGATACGCAGTATTTT,CASSLVGESDTQYF
TRBV6-5,once,TRBD1,TRBJ2-1,15,TGTGCCAGCAGCCGACAGGGCCTAACGTCAAATGAGCAGTTCTTC,CASSRQGLTSNEQFF
TRBV7-2,-,-,TRBJ2-1,13,TGTGCCAGCAGGTTGTGGCTGGGCGATGAGCAGTTCTTC,CASRLWLGDEQFF
TRBV5-4,-,-,TRBJ1-2,11,TGTGCCACCGATGGCGGGGTCGGCTACACCTTC,CATDGGVGYTF
TRBV5-4,-,TRBD1,TRBJ1-2,12,TGTGCCAGCAGTCCGACAGGGAATGGCTACACCTTC,CASSPTGNGYTF
TRBV11-1,-,-,TRBJ1-3,15,TGTGCCAGCAGCTTAGTTCTGGCAGCTGGAAACACCATATATTTT,CASSLVLAAGNTIYF
TRBV10-3,-,TRBD1,TRBJ2-7,13,TGTGCCATCAACTCAGACAGGGTTGGCGAGCAGTACTTC,CAINSDRVGEQYF
TRBV4-2,-,TRBD2,TRBJ2-5,17,TGTGCCAGCAGCCAAGAATGGGGCGGGGGGGATGGAGAGACCCAGTACTTC,CASSQEWGGGDGETQYF
TRBV6-5,-,-,TRBJ1-2,13,TGTGCCAGCAGCCAAGCGGGACTGCATGGCTACACCTTC,CASSQAGLHGYTF
TRBV19,-,-,TRBJ2-3,16,TGTGCCAGTAGTCTCCAACTAGTCTTCAGCACAGATACGCAGTATTTT,CASSLQLVFSTDTQYF
TRBV2,few,TRBD1,TRBJ1-1,13,TGTGCCAGCAGCCCAGGGGGAAACACTGAAGCTTTCTTT,CASSPGGNTEAFF
TRBV12-5,-,-,TRBJ2-7,15,TGTGCTAGTGGTGCCGCTGGGGCAGGGCCCTACGAGCAGTACTTC,CASGAAGAGPYEQYF
TRBV10-3,-,TRBD2,TRBJ2-1,13,TGTGCCGCCGGGGAGGGGCCGGCAGATGAGCAGTTCTTC,CAAGEGPADEQFF
TRBV4-1,once,-,TRBJ1-1,16,TGCGCCAGCAGCCAAATGGGGGGGGGCTTCGCCACTGAAGCTTTCTTT,CASSQMGGGFATEAFF
TRBV27,-,-,TRBJ2-1,11,TGTGCCAGCATGGTCAGGGATGAGCAGTTCTTC,CASMVRDEQFF
TRBV15,once,-,TRBJ2-3,15,TGTGCCACCAGCAGAGTTCGGGATTCCACAGATACGCAGTATTTT,CATSRVRDSTDTQYF
TRBV5-4,-,-,TRBJ1-1,14,TGTGCCAGCAGCTTGGTGGGCCCTTTTACTGAAGCTTTCTTT,CASSLVGPFTEAFF
TRBV5-1,once,TRBD1,TRBJ2-7,16,TGCGCCAGCAGCTTGGGAACGGACAGGATCTCCTACGAGCAGTACTTC,CASSLGTDRISYEQYF
TRBV7-8,once,TRBD2,TRBJ2-7,15,TGTGCCAGCAGCGGGACTAGCGGGGGACCCTACGAGCAGTACTTC,CASSGTSGGPYEQYF
TRBV2,-,-,TRBJ2-1,13,TGTGCCAGCAGTGAAATTTCGGGGTTTGAGCAGTTCTTC,CASSEISGFEQFF
TRBV11-1,-,-,TRBJ2-3,15,TGTGCCAGCAGCCCCGACTGGTTAGGCACAGATACGCAGTATTTT,CASSPDWLGTDTQYF
TRBV5-6,-,TRBD2,TRBJ2-1,13,TGTGCCAGCAGCTTGGGGGGGGGAGATGAGCAGTTCTTC,CASSLGGGDEQFF
TRBV27,-,TRBD2,TRBJ2-1,13,TGTGCCAGCAGTTTTTTGACTAGCGGTGAGCAGTTCTTC,CASSFLTSGEQFF
TRBV6-6,few,-,TRBJ2-1,14,TGTGCCAGCAGTTACGGGGAGAACTACAATGAGCAGTTCTTC,CASSYGENYNEQFF
TRBV2,once,TRBD1,TRBJ1-1,16,TGTGCCAGGGGATCGACAGGGGCGACGATGAACACTGAAGCTTTCTTT,CARGSTGATMNTEAFF
TRBV2,once,-,TRBJ2-7,12,TGTGCCAGCAGTGACGGGACCTACGAGCAGTACTTC,CASSDGTYEQYF
TRBV7-9,once,TRBD2,TRBJ2-7,17,TGTGCCAGCAGCTCCGGACTAGCGGGGCCAGCCTCCTACGAGCAGTACTTC,CASSSGLAGPASYEQYF
TRBV7-2,-,-,TRBJ2-7,14,TGTGCCAGCAGCTTAAGTCGGACTACCTACGAGCAGTACTTC,CASSLSRTTYEQYF
TRBV6-5,-,-,TRBJ1-4,14,TGTGCCAGCAGTACACCCGGGCGGGATGAAAAACTGTTTTTT,CASSTPGRDEKLFF
TRBV7-2,-,TRBD1,TRBJ1-1,14,TGTGCCGACAAGATCCGGGGACAGGCCGAGGAAGCTTTCTTT,CADKIRGQAEEAFF